This TCR beta chain was obtained from a study of blood T cell repertoires in COVID-19. Study-wide background: The samples span acute and convalescent COVID-19 from the United States, Italy and Spain. Sources were T cells, B-cell-depleted T cells, or PBMCs; the material itself was cDNA or gDNA.

Authors' analysis steps: For nucleated cells, counts were estimated from reference gene primer amplification. Profiled with immunoSEQ multiplex PCR; TCRdb holds only in-frame clones, not every one. Clone size and the V and J calls come from that table; the DNA yielded D and trimming. The repertoire consists of about 180,000 clones, with approximately 87% occurring once and the leading ten covering roughly 2.5%. Trimming cost V 6 bases and J 3 bases; bases outside gene matches: 5. Germline CDR1 MNHEY, CDR2 SMNVEV (reference sequence). The CDR3 is 14 residues long. The clonotype originates from a man in his forties or fifties with active or convalescent COVID-19. The sample was peripheral blood. The chain uses TRBV27 and TRBJ1-5, with 7 positions matching TRBD1. The CDR3 DNA reads as TGTGCCAGCAGAGTGACAGGGCTCAATCAGCCCCAGCATTTT. It encodes CASRVTGLNQPQHF.